This is a list of T cell receptor beta chains from one sample in a study of cytomegalovirus exposure and HLA in healthy donors. The assay was immunoSEQ multiplex PCR, and TCRdb's table has in-frame clones only and misses some. The repertoire holds around 200,000 clones, about 80% seen once, with roughly 3.5% in the top ten. Material: PBMCs. All receptors come from a woman between 55 and 75 years old in good health and CMV-seropositive. The CDR3 runs from the conserved cysteine through the conserved F or W. The order of the fields is J gene, D gene, V gene, clone size, CDR3 DNA, CDR3 protein. D genes are given only for firm matches. Where a row states a size, it is once, few, many or the class of an expanded clone; other rows omit it.

J: TRBJ2-1
D: TRBD2
V: TRBV4-1
size: -
DNA: TGCGCCAGCAGCCAACAGGCCGGGGGGGCGGGTTACAATGAGCAGTTCTTC
CDR3: CASSQQAGGAGYNEQFF

J: TRBJ2-3
D: -
V: TRBV6-4
size: few
DNA: TGTGCCAGCAGTGACTTGGAGGGAGATACGCAGTATTTT
CDR3: CASSDLEGDTQYF

J: TRBJ1-1
D: TRBD1
V: TRBV6-5
size: -
DNA: TGTGCCAGCAGTTACCGGACAGGGGGCGCCGGCACTGAAGCTTTCTTT
CDR3: CASSYRTGGAGTEAFF

J: TRBJ1-1
D: TRBD1
V: TRBV5-1
size: -
DNA: TGCGCCAGCTCGAGAACAGGGGGCACTGAAGCTTTCTTT
CDR3: CASSRTGGTEAFF

J: TRBJ2-1
D: -
V: TRBV29-1
size: -
DNA: TGCAGCCCGTCGGGTCCGAGCTCCTACAATGAGCAGTTCTTC
CDR3: CSPSGPSSYNEQFF

J: TRBJ1-1
D: TRBD1
V: TRBV29-1
size: once
DNA: TGCAGCGTTCGGGACAGGGTAAACACTGAAGCTTTCTTT
CDR3: CSVRDRVNTEAFF

J: TRBJ2-5
D: -
V: TRBV5-4
size: -
DNA: TGTGCCAGCAGTCGAAAGATTGGGCAGGAGACCCAGTACTTC
CDR3: CASSRKIGQETQYF

J: TRBJ1-1
D: -
V: TRBV19
size: -
DNA: TGTGCCAGTAGTATCGAGTACACTGAAGCTTTCTTT
CDR3: CASSIEYTEAFF

J: TRBJ2-3
D: -
V: TRBV6-5
size: -
DNA: TGTGCCAGCACTCAGGCTCGTACGCAGTATTTT
CDR3: CASTQARTQYF

J: TRBJ2-7
D: TRBD1
V: TRBV15
size: -
DNA: TGTGCCACCAGCCGCAGCAGACAGGGCCCCTACGAGCAGTACTTC
CDR3: CATSRSRQGPYEQYF

J: TRBJ1-1
D: -
V: TRBV7-9
size: -
DNA: TGTGCCAGCAGCTCCAGGGGAGGGGACACTGAAGCTTTCTTT
CDR3: CASSSRGGDTEAFF

J: TRBJ2-1
D: -
V: TRBV7-3
size: -
DNA: TGTGCCAGCAGCTCGAGCTCCTACAATGAGCAGTTCTTC
CDR3: CASSSSSYNEQFF

J: TRBJ2-2
D: TRBD1
V: TRBV7-2
size: -
DNA: TGTGCCAGCAGAGGCTCCAGGGGGCTCGGCACCGGGGAGCTGTTTTTT
CDR3: CASRGSRGLGTGELFF

J: TRBJ1-1
D: -
V: TRBV28
size: -
DNA: TGTGCCAGCAGTGCGGTTACTGAAGCTTTCTTT
CDR3: CASSAVTEAFF

J: TRBJ2-5
D: -
V: TRBV25-1
size: -
DNA: TGTGCCAGCAGCGCGAGGGCCGAGGGAGGCGTCCCGGCGGAGACCCAGTACTTC
CDR3: CASSARAEGGVPAETQYF

J: TRBJ2-2
D: -
V: TRBV7-9
size: few
DNA: TGTGCCAGCAGCGCTTACAGGGCCGGGGAGCTGTTTTTT
CDR3: CASSAYRAGELFF

J: TRBJ1-6
D: -
V: TRBV5-4
size: -
DNA: TGTGCCAGCAGCTTGGCTTCTAGGGGCGCTAGGAATTCACCCCTCCACTTT
CDR3: CASSLASRGARNSPLHF

J: TRBJ2-2
D: -
V: TRBV29-1
size: -
DNA: TGCAGCGTCGAGACCCTCCAGGGCAGGGGGGCGGTGGAGCTGTTTTTT
CDR3: CSVETLQGRGAVELFF

J: TRBJ2-6
D: -
V: TRBV7-6
size: -
DNA: TGTGCCAGCAGCTTAAGCCCACATTCTGGGGCCAACGGCCTGACTTTC
CDR3: CASSLSPHSGANGLTF

J: TRBJ2-1
D: -
V: TRBV7-2
size: few
DNA: TGTGCCAGCAGTGGTCTAAGCTCCTACAATGAGCAGTTCTTC
CDR3: CASSGLSSYNEQFF

J: TRBJ2-1
D: -
V: TRBV28
size: -
DNA: TGTGCCAGCACCCCCCCTCAACTAGGCGAGCAGTTCTTC
CDR3: CASTPPQLGEQFF

J: TRBJ2-2
D: -
V: TRBV5-1
size: -
DNA: TGCGCCAACCGAGAGGGAGGAACCGGGGAGCTGTTTTTT
CDR3: CANREGGTGELFF

J: TRBJ2-2
D: TRBD1
V: TRBV4-3
size: -
DNA: TGCGCCAGCAGCCGCACAGGGGGCACGAACACCGGGGAGCTGTTTTTT
CDR3: CASSRTGGTNTGELFF

J: TRBJ1-2
D: TRBD1
V: TRBV19
size: -
DNA: TGTGCCAGTAGACCTGACAGGGATGGCTACACCTTC
CDR3: CASRPDRDGYTF

J: TRBJ2-1
D: TRBD2
V: TRBV5-1
size: -
DNA: TGCGCCAGCAGCCGGGGGCTAGCGGGAGGCAATGAGCAGTTCTTC
CDR3: CASSRGLAGGNEQFF

J: TRBJ1-2
D: TRBD1
V: TRBV7-2
size: -
DNA: TGTGCCAGCAGCTTAGTAACAGGGGTTGGCTACACCTTC
CDR3: CASSLVTGVGYTF

J: TRBJ2-1
D: -
V: TRBV5-1
size: -
DNA: TGCGCCAGCAGCCCGGGGGAGATCTTGAATGAGCAGTTCTTC
CDR3: CASSPGEILNEQFF

J: TRBJ1-2
D: TRBD1
V: TRBV27
size: -
DNA: TGTGCCAGCAAAGTTTCGGGGACAGCTAACTATGGCTACACCTTC
CDR3: CASKVSGTANYGYTF

J: TRBJ1-6
D: TRBD1
V: TRBV5-1
size: once
DNA: TGCGCCAGCAGCTTGGAGGGGGCCCATAATTCACCCCTCCACTTT
CDR3: CASSLEGAHNSPLHF

J: TRBJ2-1
D: -
V: TRBV5-4
size: -
DNA: TGTGCCAGCAGCACGGACAGCCACAATGAGCAGTTCTTC
CDR3: CASSTDSHNEQFF

J: TRBJ2-7
D: -
V: TRBV27
size: -
DNA: TGTGCCAGCTCTCGCCAGGGAACCTACGAGCAGTACTTC
CDR3: CASSRQGTYEQYF

J: TRBJ2-7
D: TRBD2
V: TRBV11-3
size: -
DNA: TGTGCCAGCAGCCTAGGGACTAGCGGACTGCAGTACTTC
CDR3: CASSLGTSGLQYF

J: TRBJ2-2
D: TRBD1
V: TRBV10-3
size: -
DNA: TGTGCCATCAGTGGGACCGGGACAGGGGGCACCGGGGAGCTGTTTTTT
CDR3: CAISGTGTGGTGELFF

J: TRBJ2-1
D: TRBD2
V: TRBV19
size: -
DNA: TGTGCCAGTAGTTGGGGACTAGCGGTATACAATGAGCAGTTCTTC
CDR3: CASSWGLAVYNEQFF

J: TRBJ2-3
D: -
V: TRBV7-9
size: -
DNA: TGTGCCAGCAGCCCTCTGGGGCCCTCAGATACGCAGTATTTT
CDR3: CASSPLGPSDTQYF

J: TRBJ2-4
D: TRBD2
V: TRBV2
size: -
DNA: TGTGCCAGCAGCCTCACGGCGGGAGGTCAAAACATTCAGTACTTC
CDR3: CASSLTAGGQNIQYF